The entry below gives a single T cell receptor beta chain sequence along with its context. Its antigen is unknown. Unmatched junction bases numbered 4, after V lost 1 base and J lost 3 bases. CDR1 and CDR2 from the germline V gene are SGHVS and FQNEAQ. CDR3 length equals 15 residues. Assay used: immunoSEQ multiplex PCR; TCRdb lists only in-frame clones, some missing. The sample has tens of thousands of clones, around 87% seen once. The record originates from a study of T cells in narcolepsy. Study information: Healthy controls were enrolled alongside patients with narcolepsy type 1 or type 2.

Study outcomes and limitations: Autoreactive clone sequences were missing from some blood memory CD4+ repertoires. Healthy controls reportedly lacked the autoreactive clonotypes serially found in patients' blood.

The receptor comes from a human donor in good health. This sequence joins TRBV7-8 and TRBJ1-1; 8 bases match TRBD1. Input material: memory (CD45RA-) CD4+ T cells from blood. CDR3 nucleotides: TGTGCCAGCAGCTTAGGGTTCAGGGGGCACACTGAAGCTTTCTTT. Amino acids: CASSLGFRGHTEAFF. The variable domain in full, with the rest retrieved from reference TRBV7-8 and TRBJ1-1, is GAGVSQSPRYKVAKRGQDVALRCDPISGHVSLFWYQQALGQGPEFLTYFQNEAQLDKSGLPSDRFFAERPEGSVSTLKIQRTQQEDSAVYLCASSLGFRGHTEAFFGQGTRLTVV.